This T cell receptor (beta chain) was observed in a study of regulatory dendritic cells for organ transplantation. Study conclusions and caveats: The authors noted considerable between-person heterogeneity in alloreactive memory CD8+ cells. Naive T cells showed high diversity, memory cells less, memory CD8+ least. Regulatory dendritic cells appeared to expand memory CD8+ clones less than mature ones.

Profiling relied on immunoSEQ multiplex PCR, and the TCRdb table lists in-frame clones only, not all of them. Of under 15,000 clones listed, 70% to 80% were seen once; the top ten hold 0.6% to 0.7%. CFSE-labeled sorted T cells met regulatory or mature dendritic cells for around 5 days. Comment on this clone: Its antigen is still unknown.

The source material was naive CD4+ T cells from blood cultured with regulatory dendritic cells. Sample subset: CD45RA+ naive T cells. This clonotype originated in a human donor in good health.

The CDR3: CASSSRGSEETQYF. Here the CDR3 DNA reads TGTGCCAGCAGCTCCCGGGGAAGCGAAGAGACCCAGTACTTC. The chain links TRBV5-6 to TRBJ2-5; possible D gene TRBD2, 5 bases. The CDR3 extends over 14 amino acids. Germline V gives CDR1 SGHDT, CDR2 YYEEEE. The V end lost 3 bases, the J end lost 3 bases, and 12 bases lay between the germline ends.